These T cell receptor beta chains were read from a single sample in a study of blood T cell repertoires in COVID-19. TCRdb's table, derived via immunoSEQ multiplex PCR, lists solely in-frame clones and lacks some. This table has approximately 190,000 clones, 80% to 95% appearing once. Sequencing was performed on peripheral blood. These receptors all come from a man aged 45-65 years with acute or convalescent COVID-19. CDR3s include the opening cysteine and the closing phenylalanine or tryptophan. The D gene is left open where the match is weak. Size tells how often a clone was seen (once, few, many) or the class of an expanded clone, and some rows leave it out.

abundance | j_gene | d_gene | v_gene | CDR3aa | CDR3nt
NA | TRBJ2-3 | NA | TRBV7-9 | CASSLKAGAQYF | TGTGCCAGCAGCTTAAAGGCCGGGGCGCAGTATTTT
NA | TRBJ1-2 | TRBD1 | TRBV10-1 | CASSEGQGLGYTF | TGCGCCAGCAGTGAGGGACAGGGACTAGGCTACACCTTC
once | TRBJ2-3 | NA | TRBV16 | CASSQSAGSADTQYF | TGTGCCAGCAGCCAATCGGCGGGTAGTGCAGATACGCAGTATTTT
NA | TRBJ2-1 | TRBD2 | TRBV29-1 | CSGLAGEYFDEQFF | TGCAGCGGACTAGCGGGAGAGTATTTCGATGAGCAGTTCTTC
NA | TRBJ1-1 | NA | TRBV27 | CASSPFQVYTEAFF | TGTGCCAGCAGTCCCTTCCAGGTGTACACTGAAGCTTTCTTT
NA | TRBJ1-2 | NA | TRBV11-2 | CASSYGSNIGYTF | TGTGCCAGCAGCTACGGGAGCAACATCGGCTACACCTTC
NA | TRBJ1-1 | NA | TRBV27 | CASSLVGVHTEAFF | TGTGCCAGCAGTTTGGTGGGAGTCCACACTGAAGCTTTCTTT
NA | TRBJ1-2 | NA | TRBV2 | CASTNRVEAFGYTF | TGTGCCAGCACCAACAGGGTTGAGGCGTTTGGCTACACCTTC
NA | TRBJ2-2 | NA | TRBV7-3 | CASSFFTGGELFF | TGTGCCAGCAGCTTCTTTACAGGGGGGGAGCTGTTTTTT
NA | TRBJ2-5 | NA | TRBV6-6 | CASSRTTGPETQYF | TGTGCCAGCAGCCGAACGACAGGACCAGAGACCCAGTACTTC
NA | TRBJ1-5 | NA | TRBV28 | CASNSVGSNQPQHF | TGTGCCAGCAACTCCGTCGGGAGCAATCAGCCCCAGCATTTT
NA | TRBJ2-7 | TRBD2 | TRBV30 | CAWSIGRSGREDEQYF | TGTGCCTGGAGTATCGGGAGGAGCGGGAGGGAGGACGAGCAGTACTTC
NA | TRBJ2-7 | TRBD1 | TRBV4-1 | CASSQRTGDEQYF | TGCGCCAGCAGCCAAAGGACAGGGGACGAGCAGTACTTC
NA | TRBJ2-3 | TRBD2 | TRBV9 | CASSVVLAGDGTDTQYF | TGTGCCAGCAGCGTAGTTCTAGCGGGAGACGGCACAGATACGCAGTATTTT
NA | TRBJ2-1 | TRBD1 | TRBV7-3 | CASSPDRGPPNEQFF | TGTGCCAGCAGCCCGGACAGGGGGCCTCCCAATGAGCAGTTCTTC
NA | TRBJ2-5 | TRBD2 | TRBV19 | CASSSLLGGFQETQYF | TGTGCCAGTAGTTCCCTCTTGGGAGGGTTCCAAGAGACCCAGTACTTC
NA | TRBJ1-6 | NA | TRBV7-9 | CASSLTALNSPLHF | TGTGCCAGCAGCTTAACAGCCCTAAATTCACCCCTCCACTTT
NA | TRBJ1-6 | NA | TRBV28 | CASYSGYSPLHF | TGTGCCAGCTACTCAGGTTATTCACCCCTCCACTTT
once | TRBJ1-1 | TRBD1 | TRBV5-1 | CASNSGDSYTEAFF | TGCGCCAGCAACTCGGGGGACAGCTACACTGAAGCTTTCTTT
NA | TRBJ2-3 | NA | TRBV5-6 | CASSLLLVHPSTDTQYF | TGTGCCAGCAGCCTACTACTAGTTCACCCTAGCACAGATACGCAGTATTTT